These T cell receptor beta chains were read from a single sample in a study of cytomegalovirus exposure and HLA in healthy donors. The method was immunoSEQ multiplex PCR; TCRdb's version includes in-frame clones alone and lacks a portion of them. This table has some 190,000 clones, 79% appearing once. Sequenced: PBMCs. Source of these receptors: a woman younger than 35 in good health and CMV-seronegative. Both conserved end residues are part of each CDR3. D genes are given only for firm matches. Some rows have no size entry. The others give once, few or many, or a class for an expanded clone.

abundance: -; d_gene: TRBD1; v_gene: TRBV7-3; j_gene: TRBJ2-2; CDR3aa: CASSSPGQGISGELFF; CDR3nt: TGTGCCAGCAGCTCACCGGGACAGGGAATTTCCGGGGAGCTGTTTTTT
abundance: -; d_gene: -; v_gene: TRBV1; j_gene: TRBJ2-5; CDR3aa: CTSSQDLFQETQYF; CDR3nt: TGCACCAGCAGCCAAGATCTATTCCAAGAGACCCAGTACTTC
abundance: -; d_gene: TRBD1; v_gene: TRBV14; j_gene: TRBJ1-1; CDR3aa: CASSHRQGRGTEAFF; CDR3nt: TGTGCCAGCAGCCACCGACAGGGGAGGGGAACTGAAGCTTTCTTT
abundance: -; d_gene: TRBD1; v_gene: TRBV19; j_gene: TRBJ1-5; CDR3aa: CASSLSPSQGASYRDQPQHF; CDR3nt: TGTGCCAGTAGCCTGTCACCATCACAGGGGGCCAGCTATAGAGATCAGCCCCAGCATTTT
abundance: -; d_gene: TRBD1; v_gene: TRBV7-2; j_gene: TRBJ1-2; CDR3aa: CASSFAKGQGARYGYTF; CDR3nt: TGTGCCAGCAGCTTCGCGAAAGGACAGGGGGCGAGGTATGGCTACACCTTC
abundance: -; d_gene: -; v_gene: TRBV6-6; j_gene: TRBJ2-7; CDR3aa: CASRQSSYEQYF; CDR3nt: TGTGCCAGCAGACAGAGCTCCTACGAGCAGTACTTC
abundance: once; d_gene: TRBD1; v_gene: TRBV19; j_gene: TRBJ1-1; CDR3aa: CASRPQGLNTEAFF; CDR3nt: TGTGCCAGTAGGCCACAGGGGCTGAACACTGAAGCTTTCTTT
abundance: few; d_gene: -; v_gene: TRBV7-9; j_gene: TRBJ1-4; CDR3aa: CASSFVGGDEKLFF; CDR3nt: TGTGCCAGCAGCTTCGTAGGAGGGGATGAAAAACTGTTTTTT
abundance: -; d_gene: -; v_gene: TRBV4-3; j_gene: TRBJ1-3; CDR3aa: CASSQEGPGGGNTIYF; CDR3nt: TGCGCCAGCAGCCAAGAGGGACCGGGGGGCGGAAACACCATATATTTT
abundance: once; d_gene: -; v_gene: TRBV19; j_gene: TRBJ1-1; CDR3aa: CASSISRANTEAFF; CDR3nt: TGTGCCAGTAGTATATCCAGGGCGAACACTGAAGCTTTCTTT
abundance: -; d_gene: -; v_gene: TRBV19; j_gene: TRBJ2-1; CDR3aa: CASSQFRVVAYNEQFF; CDR3nt: TGTGCCAGTAGTCAATTTCGAGTAGTGGCCTACAATGAGCAGTTCTTC
abundance: few; d_gene: TRBD1; v_gene: TRBV19; j_gene: TRBJ2-7; CDR3aa: CASSKGTAQSSYEQYF; CDR3nt: TGTGCCAGTAGTAAGGGGACAGCACAGAGCTCCTACGAGCAGTACTTC
abundance: few; d_gene: -; v_gene: TRBV28; j_gene: TRBJ2-1; CDR3aa: CASSLYVANEQFF; CDR3nt: TGTGCCAGCAGTTTGTATGTGGCCAATGAGCAGTTCTTC
abundance: -; d_gene: -; v_gene: TRBV29-1; j_gene: TRBJ2-7; CDR3aa: CSVEGTGKGEQYF; CDR3nt: TGCAGCGTTGAGGGTACGGGGAAGGGCGAGCAGTACTTC
abundance: -; d_gene: TRBD2; v_gene: TRBV14; j_gene: TRBJ2-5; CDR3aa: CASSHMSGGYQETQYF; CDR3nt: TGTGCCAGCAGCCACATGTCGGGGGGGTACCAAGAGACCCAGTACTTC
abundance: -; d_gene: TRBD1; v_gene: TRBV29-1; j_gene: TRBJ1-2; CDR3aa: CSVTEGAGGNYGYTF; CDR3nt: TGCAGCGTTACCGAGGGGGCAGGGGGCAACTATGGCTACACCTTC
abundance: once; d_gene: -; v_gene: TRBV6-1; j_gene: TRBJ1-4; CDR3aa: CASTLRGYEKLFF; CDR3nt: TGTGCCAGCACCCTCAGGGGATATGAAAAACTGTTTTTT
abundance: -; d_gene: TRBD1; v_gene: TRBV5-6; j_gene: TRBJ1-1; CDR3aa: CASSPRTGMDTEAFF; CDR3nt: TGTGCCAGCAGCCCTAGGACAGGGATGGACACTGAAGCTTTCTTT
abundance: few; d_gene: TRBD2; v_gene: TRBV6-4; j_gene: TRBJ2-3; CDR3aa: CASSVRSSGGADTQYF; CDR3nt: TGTGCCAGCAGTGTCCGGTCTAGCGGGGGGGCAGATACGCAGTATTTT
abundance: -; d_gene: TRBD1; v_gene: TRBV5-6; j_gene: TRBJ2-5; CDR3aa: CASSPRQGIGGETQYF; CDR3nt: TGTGCCAGCAGCCCCAGACAGGGGATCGGTGGGGAGACCCAGTACTTC
abundance: -; d_gene: -; v_gene: TRBV5-1; j_gene: TRBJ1-1; CDR3aa: CASSPLESINTEAFF; CDR3nt: TGCGCCAGCAGCCCCCTGGAGAGTATAAACACTGAAGCTTTCTTT
abundance: once; d_gene: -; v_gene: TRBV21-1; j_gene: TRBJ2-3; CDR3aa: CASSKWILAGGQDTQYF; CDR3nt: TGTGCCAGCAGCAAATGGATTCTAGCGGGGGGGCAAGATACGCAGTATTTT
abundance: once; d_gene: TRBD2; v_gene: TRBV5-1; j_gene: TRBJ2-1; CDR3aa: CASSPRTSGTYNEQFF; CDR3nt: TGCGCCAGCAGCCCCCGGACTAGCGGGACGTACAATGAGCAGTTCTTC
abundance: -; d_gene: -; v_gene: TRBV14; j_gene: TRBJ2-5; CDR3aa: CASSQDLGVKTQYF; CDR3nt: TGTGCCAGCAGCCAAGATTTAGGAGTAAAGACCCAGTACTTC
abundance: -; d_gene: -; v_gene: TRBV9; j_gene: TRBJ1-1; CDR3aa: CASSEGRGFTEAFF; CDR3nt: TGTGCCAGCAGCGAGGGTAGGGGCTTTACTGAAGCTTTCTTT
abundance: -; d_gene: TRBD1; v_gene: TRBV7-9; j_gene: TRBJ2-1; CDR3aa: CASSQEDGQGYNEQFF; CDR3nt: TGTGCCAGCAGCCAAGAGGACGGACAGGGCTACAATGAGCAGTTCTTC
abundance: -; d_gene: -; v_gene: TRBV4-2; j_gene: TRBJ2-1; CDR3aa: CASSQIIASLDEQFF; CDR3nt: TGTGCCAGCAGCCAAATTATCGCTAGTTTGGATGAGCAGTTCTTC
abundance: -; d_gene: TRBD2; v_gene: TRBV7-3; j_gene: TRBJ2-3; CDR3aa: CASSLGGLGTDTQYF; CDR3nt: TGTGCCAGCAGCTTGGGGGGACTAGGCACGGATACGCAGTATTTT
abundance: -; d_gene: TRBD2; v_gene: TRBV2; j_gene: TRBJ2-1; CDR3aa: CASSQSTSGAYNEQFF; CDR3nt: TGTGCCAGCAGTCAATCGACTAGCGGGGCCTACAATGAGCAGTTCTTC
abundance: -; d_gene: -; v_gene: TRBV19; j_gene: TRBJ2-7; CDR3aa: CASSIGRGYEQYF; CDR3nt: TGTGCCAGTAGTATTGGCCGCGGGTACGAGCAGTACTTC
abundance: -; d_gene: TRBD1; v_gene: TRBV19; j_gene: TRBJ1-3; CDR3aa: CASSPDRDSGNTIYF; CDR3nt: TGTGCCAGTAGTCCCGACAGGGACTCTGGAAACACCATATATTTT
abundance: -; d_gene: -; v_gene: TRBV15; j_gene: TRBJ1-2; CDR3aa: CATSRDPRQDYGYTF; CDR3nt: TGTGCCACCAGCAGAGATCCTCGACAGGACTATGGCTACACCTTC
abundance: -; d_gene: -; v_gene: TRBV30; j_gene: TRBJ2-1; CDR3aa: CAWSVGASSYNEQFF; CDR3nt: TGTGCCTGGAGTGTAGGTGCTAGCTCCTACAATGAGCAGTTCTTC
abundance: -; d_gene: TRBD1; v_gene: TRBV5-1; j_gene: TRBJ1-2; CDR3aa: CASFRDRDGYTF; CDR3nt: TGCGCCAGTTTCCGGGACAGGGATGGCTACACCTTC
abundance: -; d_gene: -; v_gene: TRBV6-6; j_gene: TRBJ1-5; CDR3aa: CASSYKSQGNQPQHF; CDR3nt: TGTGCCAGCAGTTATAAGTCCCAGGGCAATCAGCCCCAGCATTTT
abundance: -; d_gene: -; v_gene: TRBV6-5; j_gene: TRBJ1-2; CDR3aa: CASSPETAYFYGYTF; CDR3nt: TGTGCCAGCAGCCCCGAGACAGCTTACTTCTATGGCTACACCTTC
abundance: -; d_gene: -; v_gene: TRBV28; j_gene: TRBJ1-2; CDR3aa: CASSLRRGSYTF; CDR3nt: TGTGCCAGCAGTTTGAGACGGGGGAGCTACACCTTC
abundance: -; d_gene: TRBD2; v_gene: TRBV30; j_gene: TRBJ2-7; CDR3aa: CAPRVAGGREGEQYF; CDR3nt: TGTGCCCCGAGGGTAGCGGGAGGCCGGGAGGGGGAGCAGTACTTC
abundance: few; d_gene: -; v_gene: TRBV6-5; j_gene: TRBJ2-1; CDR3aa: CASSRLTSTRYEQFF; CDR3nt: TGTGCCAGCAGTCGACTGACTAGTACTCGGTATGAGCAGTTCTTC
abundance: -; d_gene: TRBD1; v_gene: TRBV7-3; j_gene: TRBJ1-6; CDR3aa: CASSLSGTGNSPLHF; CDR3nt: TGTGCCAGCAGCTTAAGTGGGACAGGGAATTCACCCCTCCACTTT
abundance: once; d_gene: TRBD2; v_gene: TRBV29-1; j_gene: TRBJ2-3; CDR3aa: CSEMTSGISDTQYF; CDR3nt: TGCAGCGAAATGACTAGCGGGATTTCAGATACGCAGTATTTT